This TCR beta chain was observed in a study of tumor-infiltrating lymphocytes in primary liver carcinoma. General observations from the study: Researchers did not compare CD4+ and CD8+ repertoires, as samples were bulk unsorted.

The CDR3 length is 13 residues. Per the germline V gene, CDR1 is SGHKS and CDR2 is YYEKEE (reference sequence). As for this clonotype: The antigen is undetermined. The germline gene is not matched at one end of the junction; a read error may be the cause.

A constant-region primer primed TCR beta cDNA synthesis from roughly 510 ng of total RNA. Slightly modified ARM-PCR, run as three nested multiplex PCR rounds, produced the TCR beta libraries. The first two PCR rounds, roughly 9 cycles each, used TRBV1-TRBV30 forward primers and a C-beta reverse primer. TCRdb redid the calling of the multiplex PCR reads with MiXCR, one entry per CDR3 protein. The table lists 300,000 to 350,000 distinct CDR3 sequences, roughly 60% of them singletons, with approximately 17% in the top ten. Germline DNA was extracted too, while blood RNA derived from unsorted whole blood.

What was sequenced was peripheral blood. This sequence originates from a woman in her 30s with primary liver carcinoma and hepatitis B virus infection. This chain uses TRBV5-5 with TRBJ1-1; weak D call: TRBD1 (5 bases). The chain's CDR3 is CAGSRQRNTEAFF. For the CDR3, the DNA is TGTGCCGGCAGCAGACAGCGTAACACTGAAGCTTTCTTT.